This T cell receptor beta chain emerged from a study of blood T cells in healthy people across ages. General study findings and limits: It was the long-lived donors that had more naive CD4+ cells and higher diversity than aged donors. Across samples, TCR beta diversity tracked strongly with naive T cell percentage. Estimates of diversity drawn from one million T cells were considered underestimates.

Alongside a J-beta primer mix, a sample-barcoded 5' primer served in a second PCR lasting roughly 7 to 11 cycles. TCRdb independently ran MiXCR on the 5' RACE reads; one entry per CDR3 protein. The profile shows over 1,200,000 distinct CDR3 sequences, roughly 60% of them singletons. The CDR3 has 13 amino acids. Germline loops: CDR1 DFQATT, CDR2 SNEGSKA (reference sequence). V dropped 5 bases and J dropped 4; count of bases not matched to a gene: 4. This clonotype was detected a few times. The antigen is not known. Sequencing input: blood. The V gene is TRBV20-1, the J gene TRBJ2-5, with 10 bases aligning to TRBD1. This TCR was recovered from a man between 18 and 29 years old in good health. CDR3 coding DNA: TGCAGTGCTCGGGACAGGGGTCGAGAGACCCAGTACTTC. This sequence encodes CSARDRGRETQYF.